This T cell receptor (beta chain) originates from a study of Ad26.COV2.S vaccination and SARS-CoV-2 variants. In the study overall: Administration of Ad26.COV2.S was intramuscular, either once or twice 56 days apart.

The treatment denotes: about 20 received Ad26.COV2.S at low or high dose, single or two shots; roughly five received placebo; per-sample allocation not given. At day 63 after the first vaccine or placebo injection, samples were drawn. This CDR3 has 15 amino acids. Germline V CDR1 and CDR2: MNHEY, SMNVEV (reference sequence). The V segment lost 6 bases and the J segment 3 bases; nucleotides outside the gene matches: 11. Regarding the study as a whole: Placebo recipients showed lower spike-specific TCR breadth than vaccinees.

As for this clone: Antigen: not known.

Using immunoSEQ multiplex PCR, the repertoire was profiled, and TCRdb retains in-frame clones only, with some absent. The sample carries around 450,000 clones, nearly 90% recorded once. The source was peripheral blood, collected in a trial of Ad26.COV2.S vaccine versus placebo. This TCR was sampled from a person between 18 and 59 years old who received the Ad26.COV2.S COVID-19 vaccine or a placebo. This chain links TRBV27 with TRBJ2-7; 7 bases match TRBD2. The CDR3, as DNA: TGTGCCAGCAGCCGCCGAATAGCGGGCGACTACGAGCAGTACTTC. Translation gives CASSRRIAGDYEQYF.